Presented here are 6 T cell receptor beta chains from one specimen sequenced in a study of blood T cell repertoires in COVID-19. Libraries were prepared by immunoSEQ multiplex PCR; TCRdb keeps only in-frame clonotypes and omits some of them. The sample lists some 230,000 clones, 65% to 90% occurring once. The source material was peripheral blood. These receptors originate from a woman aged 45-65 years with acute or convalescent COVID-19.

In the case of this clone: At the DNA level, this CDR3 is encoded by other sequences in the same sample as well. The chain is built from TRBV20-1 and TRBJ1-1; 7 bases map to TRBD1. The CDR3 extends over 12 amino acids. Germline V lookup: CDR1 DFQATT, CDR2 SNEGSKA (reference sequence). V shed 3 bases and J 3 bases; nucleotides not matched to a gene: 1. The CDR3 is CSASTGDTEAFF. In nucleotides, the CDR3 is TGCAGTGCTAGTACAGGGGACACTGAAGCTTTCTTT.

This clone is a singleton in its sample. V usage is TRBV28 and J usage is TRBJ1-6, with D maybe TRBD1 (5 bases). The CDR3 extends over 14 amino acids. The ends were cut back, 4 bases at V and 10 bases at J, with 14 bases in the middle. The V gene's germline CDR1 is MDHEN and CDR2 SYDVKM. CDR3 bases: TGTGCCAGCAGTTCCCGACAGTCCCGGTCACCCCTCCACTTT. It specifies CASSSRQSRSPLHF. Complete variable domain (other parts from reference TRBV28 and TRBJ1-6): DVKVTQSSRYLVKRTGEKVFLECVQDMDHENMFWYRQDPGLGLRLIYFSYDVKMKEKGDIPEGYSVSREKKERFSLILESASTNQTSMYLCASSSRQSRSPLHFGNGTRLTVT.

The J gene is TRBJ1-6, the V gene TRBV5-1; 7 bases agree with TRBD1. The CDR3 consists of 15 residues. Losses at the gene ends were 3 bases for V and 3 bases for J; bases not matched to a gene: 3. Germline values: CDR1 SGHRS, CDR2 YFSETQ. CDR3 residues: CASSWQGDYNSPLHF. The CDR3 nucleotides are TGCGCCAGCAGCTGGCAGGGGGACTATAATTCACCCCTCCACTTT.

The chain links TRBV5-6 to TRBJ2-1; 9 positions agree with TRBD2. CDR1 and CDR2 (germline): SGHDT, YYEEEE. The length of the CDR3 is 15 residues. V trimming: 0 bases; J trimming: 8 bases; junction bases outside the gene matches: 6. The CDR3 reads CASSLVSGRKDEQFF. CDR3 sequence (DNA): TGTGCCAGCAGCTTGGTCAGCGGGAGGAAGGATGAGCAGTTCTTC. The full variable domain, with the rest looked up from reference TRBV5-6 and TRBJ2-1, is DAGVTQSPTHLIKTRGQQVTLRCSPKSGHDTVSWYQQALGQGPQFIFQYYEEEERQRGNFPDRFSGHQFPNYSSELNVNALLLGDSALYLCASSLVSGRKDEQFFGPGTRLTVL.

This chain links TRBV30 with TRBJ2-6, with a possible D match to TRBD1 (6 bases). The CDR3 covers 15 residues. Trimming removed 4 bases from V and 3 bases from J, with 13 bases in between. CDR1 and CDR2 from the germline V gene are GTSNPN and SVGIG (reference sequence). The CDR3 here is CAWKPGHDGANVLTF. The CDR3 region has the DNA TGTGCCTGGAAACCGGGACACGATGGGGCCAACGTCCTGACTTTC.

This chain connects TRBV10-3 to TRBJ2-1; TRBD2 matches at 11 bases. Trimming cost V 2 bases and J 0 bases; bases outside gene matches: 6. The CDR3 has 18 residues. The V gene's germline CDR1 is ENHRY and CDR2 SYGVKD. The CDR3 DNA sequence: TGTGCCATCAGTGAGCCGGGACTAGCGGAAAGCTCCTACAATGAGCAGTTCTTC. This codes for CAISEPGLAESSYNEQFF.